The present T cell receptor beta chain was sequenced within a study of PD-1 blockade in classical Hodgkin lymphoma. Data came from immunoSEQ multiplex PCR; TCRdb stores just in-frame clones and leaves some out. The data contain about 21,000 clones, under 70% of them singletons. Germline values: CDR1 LNHDA, CDR2 SQIVND (reference sequence). The CDR3 has 16 residues. V lost 5 bases and J lost 4, with 15 bases in between. All patients relapsed after autologous stem cell transplantation, and brentuximab vedotin exposure varied. This clone is categorized as medium-sized. Material: peripheral blood mononuclear cells (PBMCs), obtained at baseline. The sequence was collected from a human donor with classical Hodgkin lymphoma. V usage is TRBV19 and J usage is TRBJ1-6; D gene ambiguous. CDR3 in amino acids: CASSYSHNLYNSPLHF. Here the CDR3 DNA reads TGTGCCAGTAGTTATTCGCACAACCTTTATAATTCACCCCTCCACTTT.